The 19 T cell receptor beta chains listed next were all sequenced from one sample in a study of blood T cell repertoires in COVID-19. Measured with immunoSEQ multiplex PCR; TCRdb has only the in-frame clones, and not every one. The table records around 200,000 clones, roughly four fifths of them present only once. Sequences were obtained from peripheral blood. The receptors stem from a human donor in a cohort sampled during active COVID-19.

V is TRBV19 and J is TRBJ2-3; 7 positions agree with TRBD1. The junction had 4 bases not matched to a gene; V was cut back by 6 bases and J by 1 base. CDR1 and CDR2 (germline): LNHDA, SQIVND (reference sequence). The CDR3 contains 14 residues. The CDR3 loop is CASRTGPRTDTQYF. The DNA for the CDR3 is TGTGCCAGTAGGACAGGGCCCCGCACAGATACGCAGTATTTT. Combining the CDR3 with reference TRBV19 and TRBJ2-3 gives the whole variable domain DGGITQSPKYLFRKEGQNVTLSCEQNLNHDAMYWYRQDPGQGLRLIYYSQIVNDFQKGDIAEGYSVSREKKESFPLTVTSAQKNPTAFYLCASRTGPRTDTQYFGPGTRLTVL.

The chain has TRBV3-1 (or the pseudogene TRBV3-2) and TRBJ1-3; TRBD1 aligns across 8 bases. The CDR3 consists of 16 residues. The germline gives CDR1 LGHDT, CDR2 YNNKEL (reference sequence). The V gene end was trimmed by 4 bases and the J gene end by 4 bases; junction bases not matched to a gene: 9. The CDR3 DNA is TGTGCCAGCAGCCGCTGGACAGGGAGTTCGGGAAACACCATATATTTT. Its translation: CASSRWTGSSGNTIYF.

CDR3 residues: CAISESSQEGYEQYF. The DNA for the CDR3 is TGTGCCATCAGTGAGTCGAGCCAGGAAGGCTACGAGCAGTACTTC. The chain has TRBV10-3 and TRBJ2-7, with D hard to call. The CDR3 runs to 15 residues. Trimming took 0 bases from V and 3 from J, leaving 12 bases between them. Germline V CDR1 and CDR2: ENHRY, SYGVKD.

As regards this clone: At one boundary the junction diverges from the germline segment, which might be a read error. The chain carries TRBV7-6 and TRBJ2-1, with 9 positions matching TRBD2. This CDR3 region has 16 residues. Germline V gene data show CDR1 as SGHVS and CDR2 as FNYEAQ. The CDR3 sequence: CASSIAGASSYNEQFF. In DNA, the CDR3 is TGTGCCAGCAGCATAGCGGGGGCAAGCTCCTACAATGAGCAGTTCTTC. Full variable domain (remainder filled in from reference TRBV7-6 and TRBJ2-1): GAGVSQSPRYKVTKRGQDVALRCDPISGHVSLYWYRQALGQGPEFLTYFNYEAQQDKSGLPNDRFSAERPEGSISTLTIQRTEQRDSAMYRCASSIAGASSYNEQFFGPGTRLTVL.

A few counts support this clone. This chain connects TRBV25-1 to TRBJ1-2; 7 bases fit TRBD1. This CDR3 has 14 amino acids. The ends lost 8 bases at V and 4 bases at J; junction bases unmatched: 10. Germline CDR1 MGHDK, CDR2 SYGVNS. The CDR3, as DNA: TGTGCCAGCGTAGCCCCGGGACAGTTCTATGGCTACACCTTC. This translates into CASVAPGQFYGYTF.

The chain employs TRBV11-1 and TRBJ1-1, with 11 positions matching TRBD1. In germline, CDR1 is SGHAT, CDR2 FQDESV (reference sequence). The CDR3 has 16 amino acids. The ends lost 6 bases at V and 4 bases at J; junction bases unmatched: 10. CDR3 nucleotides: TGTGCCAGCAGTTATCCTAGGACAGGGGGCGGCACTGAAGCTTTCTTT. This translates into CASSYPRTGGGTEAFF.

The rearrangement links TRBV4-1 to TRBJ1-4; perhaps TRBD1 as D (5 bases). Germline V gene sequence: CDR1 MGHRA, CDR2 YSYEKL. Trimming cost V 0 bases and J 0 bases, with 8 bases left between them. CDR3 length: 16 residues. The CDR3 DNA reads TGCGCCAGCAGCCAAGAACGCAGGGCAACTAATGAAAAACTGTTTTTT. This translates into CASSQERRATNEKLFF.

The gene calls are TRBV5-4 and TRBJ2-5; 10 bases match TRBD1. This CDR3 is 16 amino acids long. The V gene end was trimmed by 4 bases and the J gene end by 3 bases; junction bases not matched to a gene: 9. In germline, CDR1 is SGHNT, CDR2 YYREEE (reference sequence). CDR3 residues: CASSPGAGTGEETQYF. The CDR3 DNA is TGTGCCAGCAGCCCGGGGGCTGGGACAGGGGAAGAGACCCAGTACTTC.

J is TRBJ1-2 and V is TRBV7-9; D unclear. Germline V gene lookup returns CDR1 SEHNR and CDR2 FQNEAQ (reference sequence). V gave up 1 base and J gave up 6 bases, with 9 bases separating them. This CDR3 has 13 amino acids. The CDR3 nucleotides read TGTGCCAGCAGCTTAGAAGGTCAGGATGGCTACACCTTC. Encoded protein: CASSLEGQDGYTF.

The J gene is TRBJ1-1, the V gene TRBV9; D remains unclear. V gave up 6 bases and J gave up 0 bases, with 12 bases separating them. Germline CDR1 reads SGDLS; CDR2 reads YYNGEE. The CDR3 totals 14 residues. In DNA form, the CDR3 reads TGTGCCAGCACCCCAACAGAGCTGAACACTGAAGCTTTCTTT. It yields the protein CASTPTELNTEAFF. The full variable domain, completed using reference TRBV9 and TRBJ1-1, is DSGVTQTPKHLITATGQRVTLRCSPRSGDLSVYWYQQSLDQGLQFLIQYYNGEERAKGNILERFSAQQFPDLHSELNLSSLELGDSALYFCASTPTELNTEAFFGQGTRLTVV.

The CDR3 nucleotides read TGTGCCAGCAGTCCGGACAGATTGTACGAGCAGTACTTC. Its translation: CASSPDRLYEQYF. The rearrangement joins TRBV6-5 to TRBJ2-7; D may be TRBD1 (6 bases). V lost 5 bases and J lost 4, with 12 bases in between. The CDR3 totals 13 residues. The V gene's germline CDR1 is MNHEY and CDR2 SVGAGI.

The V call is TRBV29-1, the J call TRBJ1-2, with 9 bases fitting TRBD1. Germline CDR1 reads SQVTM; CDR2 reads ANQGSEA. V shed 6 bases, J shed 3 bases, and the junction held 5 bases outside the gene matches. CDR3 length: 13 amino acids. The CDR3 loop is CSVQQGADYGYTF. The CDR3 nucleotides are TGCAGCGTCCAACAGGGGGCGGACTATGGCTACACCTTC.

This chain connects TRBV30 to TRBJ2-7, with 9 bases that match TRBD1. J lost 3 bases, V lost 1 base, and 4 bases had no gene match. Germline CDR1 and CDR2: GTSNPN and SVGIG (reference sequence). The CDR3 loop spans 14 amino acids. This CDR3 is CAWSEGTGSYEQYF. The CDR3 bases are TGTGCCTGGAGTGAAGGGACAGGGAGCTACGAGCAGTACTTC.

This chain uses TRBV9 with TRBJ2-3; TRBD2 matches at 13 bases. Germline V gene lookup returns CDR1 SGDLS and CDR2 YYNGEE. The J segment lost 2 bases and the V segment lost 4 bases, leaving 10 bases of the junction unmatched. CDR3 length: 18 amino acids. The CDR3 coding sequence is TGTGCCAGCAGCCCCGGGACTAGCGGGGCCGATAACACAGATACGCAGTATTTT. It encodes CASSPGTSGADNTDTQYF.

This rearrangement joins TRBV2 to TRBJ2-5; D not certain. This CDR3 is 14 amino acids long. V was trimmed by 3 bases and J by 5 bases, leaving 13 bases between them. CDR1 and CDR2 (germline): SNHLY, FYNNEI. CDR3 residues: CASSDWAVRETQYF. CDR3 in DNA: TGTGCCAGCAGTGATTGGGCAGTTCGGGAGACCCAGTACTTC.

CDR3 bases: TGCGCCAGCAGCTTGATGGGCAGGTCCGATCAGCCCCAGCATTTT. Translated: CASSLMGRSDQPQHF. The chain is built from TRBV5-1 and TRBJ1-5; D is unresolved. CDR1 SGHRS and CDR2 YFSETQ come from the germline V gene. This CDR3 is 15 amino acids long. The V gene lost 1 base and the J gene lost 5 bases, with 13 bases spanning the gap.

This clone was detected only a few times. The chain recombines TRBV6-5 with TRBJ2-7, with a tentative D call TRBD1 (6 bases). This CDR3 has 16 amino acids. Trimming pared 0 bases from V and 3 bases from J, leaving 15 bases between. CDR1 MNHEY and CDR2 SVGAGI come from the germline V gene. The CDR3: CASSYSSPDSGYEQYF. The CDR3 DNA sequence: TGTGCCAGCAGTTACTCGTCCCCGGACAGTGGCTACGAGCAGTACTTC.

This clone was seen repeatedly, ten times or more. The J gene is TRBJ1-2, the V gene TRBV18, with 9 bases fitting TRBD1. The CDR3 runs to 13 residues. CDR1 KGHSH and CDR2 LQKENI come from the germline V gene. V gave up 5 bases and J gave up 3 bases; unmatched junction bases: 1. This CDR3 reads CASSGQGHYGYTF. The CDR3 nucleotides are TGTGCCAGCTCAGGACAGGGGCACTATGGCTACACCTTC.

This chain uses TRBV12-3 or TRBV12-4 with TRBJ1-1; D ambiguous. Deletions cut 6 bases from V and 5 bases from J, with 10 bases between. The CDR3 runs 12 residues. CDR3 DNA: TGTGCCAGCAGGTGGGCAGAGACTGAAGCTTTCTTT. Translation: CASRWAETEAFF.